A selection of T cell receptor beta chains follows, all from one sample in a study of blood T cell repertoires in COVID-19. Repertoires were generated with immunoSEQ multiplex PCR, while TCRdb's copy carries only in-frame clones and drops some. The table records 130,000 or so clones, about 80% of them present only once. The sample was peripheral blood. The receptors originated from a man aged 45-65 years with acute or convalescent COVID-19. CDR3s include the opening cysteine and the closing phenylalanine or tryptophan. The D gene is left open where the match is weak. The size entry is marked missing in some rows and otherwise reads once, few, many or a size class.

.	TRBJ2-2	.	TRBV18	TGTGCCAGCTCACCACCGAACGGGTACACCGGGGAGCTGTTTTTT	CASSPPNGYTGELFF
few	TRBJ2-5	.	TRBV21-1	TGTGCCAGCAGCAATGGGGCAGGAAACCAAGAGACCCAGTACTTC	CASSNGAGNQETQYF
.	TRBJ1-4	.	TRBV7-2	TGTGCCAGCAGCTCCTACTGGACTAATGAAAAACTGTTTTTT	CASSSYWTNEKLFF
.	TRBJ1-1	.	TRBV18	TGTGCCAGCTCACCGGGGCTGGCCACTGAAGCTTTCTTT	CASSPGLATEAFF
.	TRBJ1-1	.	TRBV2	TGTGCCAGCAGTGCAAGTCTCTCCGGGAACACTGAAGCTTTCTTT	CASSASLSGNTEAFF
.	TRBJ1-1	.	TRBV5-5	TGTGCCAGCAGCTTGCAGGTGCAGAACACTGAAGCTTTCTTT	CASSLQVQNTEAFF
.	TRBJ2-5	TRBD1	TRBV6-1	TGTGCCAGCAGTGAAGACAGGGGAGAGACCCAGTACTTC	CASSEDRGETQYF
.	TRBJ1-1	TRBD1	TRBV5-4	TGTGCCAGCAGCTTGGACGGCAGGGGGAGCACTGAAGCTTTCTTT	CASSLDGRGSTEAFF
.	TRBJ1-4	.	TRBV3-1/TRBV3-2	TGTGCCAGCAGCCAAGCCTCTCGAGAACTGTTTTTT	CASSQASRELFF
.	TRBJ1-1	TRBD1	TRBV7-3	TGTGCCAGCAGCCCCGGGACAGTGGCCTCTGAAGCTTTCTTT	CASSPGTVASEAFF
.	TRBJ1-2	.	TRBV7-9	TGTGCCAGCAGCCCGGACACAGAGGCCTATGGCTACACCTTC	CASSPDTEAYGYTF
.	TRBJ1-6	TRBD1	TRBV3-1/TRBV3-2	TGTGCCAGCAGCCCCGGACAGGGGTACTCACCCCTCCACTTT	CASSPGQGYSPLHF
.	TRBJ1-4	.	TRBV9	TGTGCCAGCAGCCCTCAGGGGTGGGATGAAAAACTGTTTTTT	CASSPQGWDEKLFF
.	TRBJ1-1	.	TRBV12-3/TRBV12-4	TGTGCCAGCAGTTTTAAGAGGGACACTGAAGCTTTCTTT	CASSFKRDTEAFF
.	TRBJ2-3	TRBD2	TRBV30	TGTGCCTGGAGTAGCGGGGGGGCAGATACGCAGTATTTT	CAWSSGGADTQYF
.	TRBJ2-3	TRBD2	TRBV5-1	TGCGCCAGCAGGGACTCTAGCGGGGGGGATACGCAGTATTTT	CASRDSSGGDTQYF
.	TRBJ2-1	TRBD2	TRBV5-1	TGCGCCAGCAGCCCCAATCCTAGCGGGGGAGACAATGAGCAGTTCTTC	CASSPNPSGGDNEQFF
.	TRBJ2-7	TRBD1	TRBV4-1	TGCGCCAGCAGCCAACTCACCGGGACAGGGAAGTACTTC	CASSQLTGTGKYF
.	TRBJ1-1	.	TRBV2	TGTGCCAGCAGGGGGGGGGCGTTCCTTGCTAACACTGAAGCTTTCTTT	CASRGGAFLANTEAFF
.	TRBJ1-2	.	TRBV10-3	TGTGCCATCAGTGAGTCCCAGGGTAACTATGGCTACACCTTC	CAISESQGNYGYTF
.	TRBJ2-6	TRBD2	TRBV19	TGTGCCAGTAGTCCCCCGGGACTAGCGGGCCGGGGGGCCAACGTCCTGACTTTC	CASSPPGLAGRGANVLTF
once	TRBJ2-2	TRBD2	TRBV6-5	TGTGCCAGCGTTAGCGGGGGGGGGCACACCGGGGAGCTGTTTTTT	CASVSGGGHTGELFF
.	TRBJ1-3	.	TRBV28	TGTGCCAGCAGTACGTCCGGACACTCTGGAAACACCATATATTTT	CASSTSGHSGNTIYF
.	TRBJ1-2	.	TRBV6-6	TGTGCCACCCCCGACGGGGGTGGAGGCTACACCTTC	CATPDGGGGYTF
.	TRBJ1-1	.	TRBV2	TGTGCCAGCAGTGAATTGCGGGACACTGAAGCTTTCTTT	CASSELRDTEAFF
.	TRBJ1-2	.	TRBV6-1	TGTGCCAGCAGTGAAATGGGAACAGGACGCTATGGGGGCTACACCTTC	CASSEMGTGRYGGYTF
.	TRBJ2-3	.	TRBV6-1	TGTGCCAGCAGTGCACGGGACACTGGGGCAAGCACAGATACGCAGTATTTT	CASSARDTGASTDTQYF
.	TRBJ1-1	TRBD1	TRBV5-3	TGTGCCAGAAGCGGAGACAGGGAGTGGAACACTGAAGCTTTCTTT	CARSGDREWNTEAFF
.	TRBJ2-1	TRBD2	TRBV29-1	TGCAGCGCCGGGACTAGCGGGGGGGGACTCAATGAGCAGTTCTTC	CSAGTSGGGLNEQFF
.	TRBJ1-1	.	TRBV11-2	TGTGCCAGCAGCTTAAGAGGGGAAGCTTTCTTT	CASSLRGEAFF
once	TRBJ1-2	TRBD1	TRBV25-1	TGTGCCAGCAGTGAGGCTGGGGGACAGGGGGCGGGATATGGCTACACCTTC	CASSEAGGQGAGYGYTF
once	TRBJ1-4	.	TRBV18	TGTGCCAGCTCACCAAGGGGAGGAACTAATGAAAAACTGTTTTTT	CASSPRGGTNEKLFF
.	TRBJ1-6	.	TRBV5-1	TGCGCCAGCCAGGAGGGACCCAGTCACTCACCCCTCCACTTT	CASQEGPSHSPLHF
.	TRBJ2-5	TRBD2	TRBV11-2	TGTGCCAGCAGCTTAGGAGGGGCCGGGGGGTCCCAAGAGACCCAGTACTTC	CASSLGGAGGSQETQYF
.	TRBJ2-2	TRBD1	TRBV5-1	TGCGCCAGCAGCTCCCAGGGACAGGGGCAAAACACCGGGGAGCTGTTTTTT	CASSSQGQGQNTGELFF
few	TRBJ1-6	.	TRBV19	TGTGCCAGTAGAAAAGACAGGAGCTCCTATAATTCACCCCTCCACTTT	CASRKDRSSYNSPLHF
.	TRBJ2-1	.	TRBV6-4	TGTGCCAGCAGTGAGAACGGGTCTCCCTCCTACAATGAGCAGTTCTTC	CASSENGSPSYNEQFF
.	TRBJ2-2	TRBD1	TRBV30	TGTGCCTGGGGAACAGGGGCCGGGGAGCTGTTTTTT	CAWGTGAGELFF
.	TRBJ2-7	TRBD1	TRBV19	TGTGCCAGTAGCGCGATGACAGGGGGCTCCTACGAGCAGTACTTC	CASSAMTGGSYEQYF
once	TRBJ2-2	.	TRBV29-1	TGCAGCGTTAGACAGGGCCCAGGGGGGAGCGGGGAGCTGTTTTTT	CSVRQGPGGSGELFF
.	TRBJ2-3	TRBD2	TRBV30	TGTGCCTGGAGCGACCCTAGCGGTAGCCCAGATACGCAGTATTTT	CAWSDPSGSPDTQYF
.	TRBJ2-7	.	TRBV9	TGTGCCAGCAGCGGCCGGGACTTGTCCTACGAGCAGTACTTC	CASSGRDLSYEQYF
.	TRBJ1-3	.	TRBV2	TGTGCCAGCAGCGAAGGGGCGAGGGTTAACTCTGGAAACACCATATATTTT	CASSEGARVNSGNTIYF
.	TRBJ1-1	TRBD1	TRBV5-1	TGCGCCAGCACAATCCAGGGGGCTGAAGCTTTCTTT	CASTIQGAEAFF
.	TRBJ1-6	.	TRBV4-1	TGCGCCAGCAGCCAAGTAGGATCACGGGGTTCACCCCTCCACTTT	CASSQVGSRGSPLHF
.	TRBJ2-7	TRBD2	TRBV7-9	TGTGCCAGCAGCTTACTACAGACTAGCGGTTTCTCCTACGAGCAGTACTTC	CASSLLQTSGFSYEQYF